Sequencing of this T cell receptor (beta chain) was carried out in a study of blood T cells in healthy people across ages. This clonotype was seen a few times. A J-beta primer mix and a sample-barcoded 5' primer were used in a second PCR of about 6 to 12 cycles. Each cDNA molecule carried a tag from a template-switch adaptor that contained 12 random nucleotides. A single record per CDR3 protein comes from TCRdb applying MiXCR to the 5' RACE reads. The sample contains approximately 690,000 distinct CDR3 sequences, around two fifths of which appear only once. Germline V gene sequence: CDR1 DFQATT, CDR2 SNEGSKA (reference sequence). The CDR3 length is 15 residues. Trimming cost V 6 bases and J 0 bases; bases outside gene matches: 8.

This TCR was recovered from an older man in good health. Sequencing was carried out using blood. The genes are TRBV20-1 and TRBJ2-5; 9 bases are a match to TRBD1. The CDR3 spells CSAGGTGRYQETQYF. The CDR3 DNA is TGCAGTGCAGGAGGGACAGGGAGGTACCAAGAGACCCAGTACTTC.